The text below deals with one T cell receptor (beta chain). Its target is unknown. This specimen belongs to a study of cytomegalovirus exposure and HLA in healthy donors. Study-wide results and limits: Prediction of most subjects' HLA-A and HLA-B alleles by TCR beta sequences was reportedly accurate. HLA alleles were associated with around 17,000 TCR beta sequences in a later analysis at 0.05 false discovery rate. In a later analysis, donors in an Asian-associated ancestry cluster reportedly had fewer N-insertions in productive TCRs than the cohort mean.

Germline loops: CDR1 MNHNS, CDR2 SASEGT. The CDR3 has 16 amino acids. Unmatched junction bases numbered 7, after V lost 2 bases and J lost 9 bases. PCR involved 60 Vbeta and 13 Jbeta primers. Repertoires were generated with immunoSEQ multiplex PCR, while TCRdb's copy carries only in-frame clones and drops some. The sample yields roughly 200,000 clones, 75% to 85% seen once. The genes are TRBV6-1 and TRBJ1-4; TRBD1 agrees at 12 bases. Sequenced input: PBMCs. The receptor's source is a boy aged 5-17 years in good health and CMV-seronegative. The CDR3 bases are TGTGCCAGCAGTGAAAACCCCGGGACAGGGGGCAAAAAACTGTTTTTT. Its translation is CASSENPGTGGKKLFF.